This TCR beta chain was profiled in a study of OX40 agonist ivuxolimab in advanced cancers. Study context: Patients enrolled in dose escalation were diagnosed with hepatocellular carcinoma, melanoma, renal cell or head and neck cancer. Three partial responders included one hepatocellular carcinoma patient and two cutaneous melanoma patients. Those enrolled were about 82% male, with a mean age of 60 years and ages from roughly 20 to 85.

This table comes from immunoSEQ multiplex PCR, and its TCRdb copy is limited to in-frame clones, with some not included. The sample records about 100,000 clones, approximately 89% being singletons. Trimming took 1 base from V and 1 from J, leaving 12 bases between them. CDR3 size: 16 residues. CDR1 and CDR2 (germline): MGHDK, SYGVNS. The sequencing here drew on CD4+ or CD8+ T cells sorted from blood, taken in a trial of the OX40 agonist ivuxolimab. The TCR sequence derives from an adult with an advanced solid tumor such as melanoma, head and neck, liver or kidney cancer. The rearrangement uses TRBV25-1 and TRBJ2-3, with D perhaps given as TRBD1 or TRBD2 (5 bases each). This CDR3 is CASSEFVRGGTDTQYF. DNA for the CDR3: TGTGCCAGCAGTGAATTTGTGCGAGGGGGCACAGATACGCAGTATTTT.